This is a list of T cell receptor beta chains from one sample in a study of OX40 agonist ivuxolimab in advanced cancers. Assay: immunoSEQ multiplex PCR; the TCRdb copy retains only in-frame clones and omits some. The table records fewer than 85,000 clones, approximately 82% of them present only once. This sample comprised CD4+ or CD8+ T cells sorted from blood, obtained in a trial of the OX40 agonist ivuxolimab. These receptors were taken from an adult with an advanced solid tumor such as melanoma, head and neck, liver or kidney cancer. Both conserved end residues are part of each CDR3. A D gene is named only where the DNA matches it firmly. Size is omitted from some rows. Given values are once, few, many or a class for expanded clones.

d_call cdr3_length j_call v_call clone_size cdr3_aa cdr3_nt
TRBD1 16 TRBJ2-3 TRBV5-1 . CASSLGAGGATDTQYF TGCGCCAGCAGCTTGGGGGCAGGGGGAGCGACAGATACGCAGTATTTT
. 13 TRBJ1-1 TRBV7-2 . CASGFNGDTEAFF TGTGCCAGCGGTTTTAATGGGGACACTGAAGCTTTCTTT
. 12 TRBJ2-1 TRBV19 . CASSIPYNEQFF TGTGCCAGTAGTATCCCCTACAATGAGCAGTTCTTC
TRBD1 18 TRBJ2-5 TRBV6-7 . CASSYSDRGRGLQETQYF TGTGCCAGCAGTTATTCCGACAGGGGGCGCGGCCTCCAAGAGACCCAGTACTTC
. 13 TRBJ2-3 TRBV29-1 . CSVEAGSTDTQYF TGCAGCGTTGAAGCTGGTAGCACAGATACGCAGTATTTT
TRBD1 15 TRBJ1-1 TRBV6-1 . CASRGAGGQNTEAFF TGTGCCAGCAGGGGCGCAGGGGGCCAGAACACTGAAGCTTTCTTT
. 15 TRBJ1-2 TRBV7-9 . CASSLVRGEVFGYTF TGTGCCAGCAGCTTAGTAAGAGGGGAGGTTTTTGGCTACACCTTC
. 15 TRBJ1-2 TRBV27 . CASSLNLQGLGGYTF TGTGCCAGCAGTTTAAATTTACAGGGACTGGGGGGCTACACCTTC
. 12 TRBJ2-5 TRBV6-6 . CASSSIQETQYF TGTGCCAGCAGTTCGATCCAAGAGACCCAGTACTTC
. 16 TRBJ1-2 TRBV6-1 . CASSEVFSLQDYGYTF TGTGCCAGCAGTGAGGTATTCTCGCTTCAGGACTATGGCTACACCTTC
. 16 TRBJ2-7 TRBV19 . CASSMSQTNHLSEQYF TGTGCCAGTAGTATGTCCCAGACAAATCATCTCTCCGAGCAGTACTTC
. 14 TRBJ2-3 TRBV6-4 . CASSPGSYPDTQYF TGTGCCAGCAGTCCGGGGTCCTACCCAGATACGCAGTATTTT
. 13 TRBJ2-5 TRBV7-2 . CASSLRSQETQYF TGTGCCAGCAGCTTGAGGAGTCAAGAGACCCAGTACTTC
. 13 TRBJ2-7 TRBV2 . CASSGTKSYEQYF TGTGCCAGCAGTGGGACAAAATCCTACGAGCAGTACTTC
. 14 TRBJ1-5 TRBV7-9 . CASSFDGLGQPQHF TGTGCCAGCAGCTTCGATGGTTTGGGGCAGCCCCAGCATTTT
. 15 TRBJ1-2 TRBV30 . CAWSPGGGNNYGYTF TGTGCCTGGAGCCCCGGAGGGGGTAACAACTATGGCTACACCTTC
. 15 TRBJ2-3 TRBV7-2 . CASSRKPGYTDTQYF TGTGCCAGCAGCCGAAAACCGGGGTACACAGATACGCAGTATTTT
. 15 TRBJ1-5 TRBV30 . CAWSVSLQKNQPQHF TGTGCCTGGAGTGTATCTCTCCAAAAAAATCAGCCCCAGCATTTT
. 14 TRBJ1-2 TRBV10-3 few CAISAQVDNYGYTF TGTGCCATCAGTGCACAGGTTGATAACTATGGCTACACCTTC
. 16 TRBJ2-2 TRBV7-2 . CASSPPGLSNTGELFF TGTGCCAGCAGCCCGCCGGGACTCTCGAACACCGGGGAGCTGTTTTTT
. 14 TRBJ2-3 TRBV7-2 . CASSPGVITDTQYF TGTGCCAGCAGCCCAGGTGTGATCACAGATACGCAGTATTTT
. 14 TRBJ1-5 TRBV29-1 few CSVAVSGKDQPQHF TGCAGCGTTGCAGTGTCGGGGAAGGATCAGCCCCAGCATTTT